This passage covers 14 T cell receptor beta chains from one sample sequenced in a study of naive and memory T cell subsets listed by TCRdb under 2017. Library creation used UMI-ligation and nested PCR. For sequencing, an Illumina MiSeq was employed. The beta constant-region primer consisted of an equimolar mixture of two oligonucleotides that together covered TRBC1 and TRBC2. TCRdb trimmed the raw reads at Q25, called clones with MiXCR and kept productive beta chains. All rows with the same CDR3 protein become a single entry with the most common DNA and genes. The sample has 130,000 to 150,000 distinct CDR3 sequences on record, 15% to 20% of them singletons. The ten largest clones take up around 0.14% of the sample. Sequencing used naive CD4+ T cells from blood. The sample's cell subset or site label is to be understood as: naive T cells, CD45RA high CD27+. Source of these receptors: a human donor in good health.

The V and J genes are TRBV3-1 and TRBJ2-2, with a possible D match to TRBD1 (6 bases). The CDR3 contains 14 residues. Trimming removed 4 bases at V and 5 bases at J, with 11 bases between. The V gene's germline CDR1 is LGHDT and CDR2 YNNKEL (reference sequence). The CDR3 region is CASSLQGWTGELFF. The CDR3 region has the DNA TGTGCCAGCAGCCTACAGGGATGGACCGGGGAGCTGTTTTTT.

The gene calls are TRBV7-6 and TRBJ1-1; D uncertain. Germline V gene data show CDR1 as SGHVS and CDR2 as FNYEAQ. The CDR3 has 13 amino acids. The ends were cut back, 2 bases at V and 5 bases at J, with 9 bases in the middle. The CDR3 loop is CASSLIVETEAFF. Here the CDR3 DNA reads TGTGCCAGCAGCTTAATAGTAGAGACTGAAGCTTTCTTT.

The J gene is TRBJ1-2, the V gene TRBV12-3 or TRBV12-4; 8 positions match TRBD1. Trimming took 5 bases from V and 5 from J; bases not matched to a gene: 10. The CDR3 covers 15 residues. The CDR3 coding sequence is TGTGCCAGCAGTCGTGGACCACAGGGGGGTTATGGCTACACCTTC. It is translated as CASSRGPQGGYGYTF.

In nucleotides, the CDR3 is TGTGCCAGCAGCATGGGTCAATGGCGGGAGGCTGTCTACGAGCAGTACTTC. Residues: CASSMGQWREAVYEQYF. The chain carries TRBV12-3 or TRBV12-4 and TRBJ2-7; 8 nucleotides agree with TRBD2. V dropped 6 bases and J dropped 3; count of bases not matched to a gene: 16. The CDR3 runs to 17 residues.

The rearrangement uses TRBV29-1 and TRBJ1-3, with 7 bases aligning to TRBD1. This CDR3 has 12 amino acids. Germline V lookup: CDR1 SQVTM, CDR2 ANQGSEA. J gave up 2 bases and V 6 bases, and 1 base lay outside the gene matches. CDR3 DNA sequence: TGCAGCGTACAGGGGACTGGAAACACCATATATTTT. Amino acids: CSVQGTGNTIYF.

This clonotype was found a few times. The V call is TRBV19, the J call TRBJ2-2, with 8 bases fitting TRBD2. CDR1 and CDR2 (germline): LNHDA, SQIVND (reference sequence). The CDR3 consists of 14 residues. V gave up 6 bases and J gave up 6 bases; unmatched junction bases: 6. For the CDR3, the DNA is TGTGCCAGTAGGGGACTAGGGGCGGCCGGGGAGCTGTTTTTT. As protein: CASRGLGAAGELFF.

Only one count was recorded for this clonotype. The chain combines TRBV7-2 with TRBJ2-6; TRBD1 matches 10 bases. The CDR3 consists of 17 residues. Unmatched junction bases numbered 6, after V lost 6 bases and J lost 1 base. Germline assignment: CDR1 SGHTA and CDR2 FQGNSA. The CDR3 loop is CASRLLGQGSGANVLTF. CDR3 nucleotides: TGTGCCAGCAGACTACTGGGACAGGGGTCTGGGGCCAACGTCCTGACTTTC.

This clonotype has only a few counts. This chain joins TRBV5-4 and TRBJ2-3; D might be TRBD1 (5 bases). CDR3 length: 13 residues. V dropped 5 bases and J dropped 4 bases, with 11 bases sitting between them. Germline loops: CDR1 SGHNT, CDR2 YYREEE (reference sequence). The CDR3 nucleotides read TGTGCCAGCAGGGGGCCCCGCGCAGATACGCAGTATTTT. The encoded protein is CASRGPRADTQYF.

The chain is built from TRBV3-1 and TRBJ2-5; D might be TRBD1 (6 bases). The CDR3 consists of 14 residues. Germline CDR1 is LGHDT and CDR2 is YNNKEL (reference sequence). Trimming shortened V by 4 bases and J by 2 bases, and 11 bases separated the two germline ends. The CDR3 loop is CASSPWTEQETQYF. The CDR3 DNA follows: TGTGCCAGCAGCCCGTGGACAGAACAAGAGACCCAGTACTTC.

This clonotype was found a few times. V is TRBV12-3 or TRBV12-4 and J is TRBJ2-7; 8 bases map to TRBD2. This CDR3 is built from 14 residues. V was pared by 4 bases and J by 3 bases, with 5 bases of the junction left unmatched. The CDR3 DNA is TGTGCCAGCAGTTCCGGGACTAGGGACTACGAGCAGTACTTC. Translation: CASSSGTRDYEQYF.

J is TRBJ2-1 and V is TRBV29-1; 9 bases are shared with TRBD2. This CDR3 has 14 amino acids. V dropped 6 bases and J dropped 8; count of bases not matched to a gene: 11. Germline V gene sequence: CDR1 SQVTM, CDR2 ANQGSEA. CDR3 nucleotide sequence: TGCAGCGTGGCTCCGGGACTAGCCTCCCATGAGCAGTTCTTC. Translated, it gives CSVAPGLASHEQFF.

In its sample, this clonotype was seen a few times. The J gene is TRBJ1-5, the V gene TRBV12-3 or TRBV12-4; D is ambiguous. Trimming cost V 3 bases and J 0 bases, with 15 bases left between them. The CDR3 totals 17 residues. CDR3 region: CASSFASAGDSNQPQHF. The CDR3, as DNA: TGTGCCAGCAGTTTTGCGTCTGCTGGGGATAGCAATCAGCCCCAGCATTTT.

This clonotype was picked up many times. The chain has TRBV2 and TRBJ2-7; a weak D match, TRBD2 (7 bases). The CDR3 sequence is 11 residues long. Between the trimmed V and J ends, which lost 8 bases and 6 bases, there was a span of 11 bases. Germline V CDR1 and CDR2: SNHLY, FYNNEI. The CDR3 DNA reads as TGTGCCAGCGTAGGGGGGGGCGAGCAGTACTTC. This translates into CASVGGGEQYF.

This clonotype was observed many times. The chain couples TRBV6-5 to TRBJ2-7; TRBD1 matches at 9 bases. CDR1 is MNHEY and CDR2 is SVGAGI in the germline V gene. The CDR3 runs 14 residues. Losses at the gene ends were 5 bases for V and 3 bases for J; bases not matched to a gene: 5. CDR3 protein: CASSARDRVYEQYF. DNA for the CDR3: TGTGCCAGCAGTGCGCGGGACAGGGTCTACGAGCAGTACTTC.